Each of the 10 T cell receptor beta chains below was sequenced from the same sample in a study of blood T cell repertoires in COVID-19 (dated by TCRdb to 2018 to 2021). Library preparation was by the immunoSEQ multiplex PCR assay. What TCRdb holds here is the immuneACCESS table cut down to in-frame rearrangements. Part of the clones is not present; checked against another copy, under half of the missing clones reflect an unresolved V gene, and the others are unexplained. The sample has approximately 150,000 clones on record, around 72% of them singletons. The ten largest make up just under 2% of the sample. The sample taken for sequencing was peripheral blood. All receptors come from a woman aged 55-70 years with acute or convalescent COVID-19.

This clone was detected only a few times. The chain combines TRBV10-3 with TRBJ2-3, with 11 bases matching TRBD1. CDR3 length: 16 amino acids. With 0 bases clipped from V and 7 bases from J, the junction kept 6 bases outside the gene matches. CDR1 and CDR2 from the germline V gene are ENHRY and SYGVKD. As DNA, the CDR3 is TGTGCCATCAGTGAGTCGAGGACAGGGGGCATCAATACGCAGTATTTT. Protein product: CAISESRTGGINTQYF.

V and J are TRBV28 and TRBJ2-3; 7 bases agree with TRBD2. The CDR3 is 18 amino acids. V was clipped by 5 bases and J by 0 bases; unmatched bases: 14. CDR1 and CDR2 from the germline V gene are MDHEN and SYDVKM. The CDR3 spells CASSTPSGGPSSTDTQYF. DNA for the CDR3: TGTGCCAGCAGTACTCCTTCGGGAGGTCCCTCTAGCACAGATACGCAGTATTTT.

A word on this clone: Other DNA sequences in this sample translate to the same CDR3. The chain uses TRBV5-1 and TRBJ2-7, with 11 bases fitting TRBD1. With 4 bases clipped from V and 4 bases from J, the junction kept 1 base outside the gene matches. Germline V gene lookup returns CDR1 SGHRS and CDR2 YFSETQ. CDR3 size: 13 residues. The CDR3 DNA follows: TGCGCCAGCAGCCGGGACAGGGGGTACGAGCAGTACTTC. Translating it yields CASSRDRGYEQYF.

The CDR3 loop reads CASSLIQKNTEAFF. The CDR3 DNA is TGTGCCAGCAGTTTAATACAGAAGAACACTGAAGCTTTCTTT. This rearrangement joins TRBV28 to TRBJ1-1, with D unresolved. Trimming shortened V by 2 bases and J by 1 base, and 8 bases separated the two germline ends. Per germline, CDR1 MDHEN and CDR2 SYDVKM. The CDR3 contains 14 residues.

The sample holds a few counts of this clone. This sequence joins TRBV15 and TRBJ2-3; the match to TRBD2 covers 13 bases. Germline V CDR1 and CDR2: LNHNV, YYDKDF (reference sequence). The CDR3 runs 17 residues. Trimming at V came to 1 base and at J to 6 bases, leaving 7 bases not matched to a gene. This CDR3 reads CATSRGRTSGSSDTQYF. DNA for the CDR3: TGTGCCACCAGCAGAGGGAGGACTAGCGGGAGTTCCGATACGCAGTATTTT.

This clone was picked up many times. The V call is TRBV3-1 (or the pseudogene TRBV3-2), the J call TRBJ2-7, with TRBD2 identical over 10 bases. CDR3 length: 17 residues. Trimming removed 4 bases from V and 5 bases from J; junction bases left unmatched: 14. Germline V gene sequence: CDR1 LGHDT, CDR2 YNNKEL (reference sequence). The CDR3 sequence: CASSPNPLAGDGDEQYF. CDR3 nucleotides: TGTGCCAGCAGCCCAAACCCTCTAGCGGGAGACGGGGACGAGCAGTACTTC.

The V and J genes are TRBV4-1 and TRBJ2-7; no firm D call. This CDR3 is built from 14 residues. The V end was cut by 4 bases, the J end by 0 bases, with 10 bases between. Germline V gives CDR1 MGHRA, CDR2 YSYEKL. The CDR3 here is CASSLSSDSYEQYF. The CDR3 nucleotides read TGCGCCAGCAGCCTTAGCAGCGACTCCTACGAGCAGTACTTC.

V usage is TRBV21-1 and J usage is TRBJ1-3; the D call in the table, TRBD1, was not verified against the DNA. TRBV21-1 is a pseudogene locus. The CDR3 covers 11 residues. This CDR3 reads CASSKDTGLYF. Here the CDR3 DNA reads TGTGCCAGCAGCAAAGACACAGGGTTATATTTT.

The CDR3 reads CASSYSRGLGGTEAFF. The CDR3 DNA is TGTGCCAGCAGTTACTCGAGGGGGCTGGGAGGCACTGAAGCTTTCTTT. V usage is TRBV6-5 and J usage is TRBJ1-1; TRBD1 matches at 7 bases. The CDR3 has 16 amino acids. Germline loops: CDR1 MNHEY, CDR2 SVGAGI. V trimming: 0 bases; J trimming: 4 bases; junction bases outside the gene matches: 8.

A few counts support this clone. This rearrangement joins TRBV2 to TRBJ1-5; 7 bases match TRBD1. Looked up from germline, CDR1 is SNHLY and CDR2 is FYNNEI. The CDR3 covers 14 residues. J gave up 6 bases and V 6 bases, and 8 bases lay outside the gene matches. CDR3 sequence: CASRERQGTQPQHF. Written as DNA, the CDR3 is TGTGCCAGCAGAGAAAGACAGGGTACTCAGCCCCAGCATTTT. The whole variable domain, remainder taken from reference TRBV2 and TRBJ1-5, is EPEVTQTPSHQVTQMGQEVILRCVPISNHLYFYWYRQILGQKVEFLVSFYNNEISEKSEIFDDQFSVERPDGSNFTLKIRSTKLEDSAMYFCASRERQGTQPQHFGDGTRLSIL.